This TCR delta chain stems from a study of gamma-delta chains in newborns, infants, children (dated by TCRdb to the late 2010s). At the level of the whole study: According to the title of the study, polyclonal expansion of innate gammadelta T cells immediately after birth is driven by microbial exposure. Right after human newborns were born, the researchers looked at the way microbial exposure shaped their populations of innate gammadelta T cells.

These reads were obtained on an Illumina MiSeq. TCRdb recomputed clones from the public reads with CATT; identical DNA rows were then combined. The sample profile shows about 1,700 delta-chain clones; under 45% of them were found once. Approximately 18% of the sample is taken by the ten largest. On this clone itself: Its target antigen remains unknown. Given a much more abundant clone one base away, this may be a read error. This CDR3 is also generated by other DNA sequences in the sample.

Based on the germline V gene, the CDR1 and CDR2 sequences are GEAIGNYY and EKD. V ends up 0 bases short and J 0 bases short, with an unmatched junction base count of 13. Including the terminal cysteine and phenylalanine, the CDR3 comprises 19 residues. The CDR3 DNA has 57 bases and is translated from base 1. This clonotype originated in a child who had a fever. The sequenced material came from blood. The rearrangement joined TRDV2 to TRDJ1, and 9 junction bases match TRDD3. The sequenced DNA is TGTGCCTGTGACACCCTCGCCCCCCTACTGGGGGACCACACCGATAAACTCATCTTT. Translated, this gives CACDTLAPLLGDHTDKLIF.